Below, one TCR beta chain is given with its context. What it binds is not known. The CDR3 extends over 16 amino acids. V was clipped by 5 bases and J by 1 base; unmatched bases: 7. Germline values: CDR1 SGHNT, CDR2 YENEEA. Data came from immunoSEQ multiplex PCR; TCRdb stores just in-frame clones and leaves some out. The table records millions of clones, just over 90% of them present only once. This entry comes from a study of shared clonotypes between healthy human individuals. Study-level findings and limits: Donor clonotype sharing was expected to depend on sequencing depth. Since donors were few, the genetic and exposure-history diversity represented was limited.

The chain uses TRBV11-3 and TRBJ2-7, with 11 positions matching TRBD1. The sequencing sample was made of naive CD4+ T cells sorted from blood. Regarding subset: CD45RA+ positively selected. The receptor was derived from a man aged 18-30 years in good health. The CDR3 coding sequence is TGTGCCAGCAGCCAACAGGGGACAGGGGGATCCTACGAGCAGTACTTC. Protein product: CASSQQGTGGSYEQYF.